These 9 T cell receptor beta chains share one sample of origin, sequenced in a study of T cell responses to AZD1222 COVID-19 vaccine. Method: immunoSEQ multiplex PCR; TCRdb's copy keeps in-frame clones and lacks some. The table records around 140,000 clones, approximately 91% of them present only once. Source: peripheral blood, taken 28 days after the second dose of the MenACWY control vaccine. The origin of the receptors is an adult who received the MenACWY meningococcal vaccine as a control.

The V gene is TRBV10-2, the J gene TRBJ2-1; 8 bases fit TRBD1. The trim removed 6 bases at V and 4 bases at J, leaving 5 bases unmatched. The CDR3 totals 14 residues. CDR1 is WSHSY and CDR2 is SAAADI in the germline V gene. The DNA of the CDR3 is TGCGCCAGCAGGGCGGGACAGGAGTACAATGAGCAGTTCTTC. This gives the protein CASRAGQEYNEQFF.

The chain links TRBV19 to TRBJ1-5; D is unresolved. CDR3 length: 15 residues. Trimming cost V 3 bases and J 2 bases, with 11 bases left between them. Germline CDR1 and CDR2: LNHDA and SQIVND (reference sequence). DNA for the CDR3: TGTGCCAGTAGTATCACAGCCTTGGGCAATCAGCCCCAGCATTTT. Its protein is CASSITALGNQPQHF.

The chain has TRBV29-1 and TRBJ1-2; 7 positions agree with TRBD1. The CDR3 is 12 residues long. The V segment lost 4 bases and the J segment 7 bases; nucleotides outside the gene matches: 6. Per the germline V gene, CDR1 is SQVTM and CDR2 is ANQGSEA. The CDR3 nucleotides read TGCAGCGTTGGGTTAGGGGGCGGTGGCTACACCTTC. Translating it yields CSVGLGGGGYTF.

J is TRBJ1-5 and V is TRBV24-1, with D maybe TRBD1 (5 bases). CDR1 and CDR2 (germline): KGHDR, SFDVKD. V was trimmed by 9 bases and J by 5 bases, leaving 16 bases between them. The CDR3 loop spans 14 amino acids. The CDR3 region is CATSGQSGDQPQHF. CDR3 in DNA: TGTGCCACCTCGGGGCAATCTGGAGATCAGCCCCAGCATTTT.

The CDR3 loop reads CASSLGDGYTF. The DNA for the CDR3 is TGTGCCAGCAGCTTGGGGGACGGCTACACCTTC. The chain has TRBV11-2 and TRBJ1-2; tentatively, D is TRBD1 (5 bases). CDR3 size: 11 residues. V lost 3 bases and J 8 bases, leaving 7 bases between the germline ends. From germline, CDR1 is SGHAT and CDR2 FQNNGV.

This rearrangement joins TRBV9 to TRBJ2-3; 8 positions agree with TRBD2. CDR3 size: 12 residues. CDR1 and CDR2 (germline): SGDLS, YYNGEE. Unmatched junction bases numbered 0, after V lost 3 bases and J lost 6 bases. The CDR3, as DNA: TGTGCCAGCAGCGGGACTAGCGATACGCAGTATTTT. Amino acids: CASSGTSDTQYF.

This CDR3 is CASSRDRGRGGNSPLHF. The CDR3 DNA sequence: TGTGCCAGCAGCAGGGACAGGGGGCGAGGTGGTAATTCACCCCTCCACTTT. The V gene is TRBV21-1, the J gene TRBJ1-6; TRBD1, as called in the table, went unchecked against the DNA. TRBV21-1 is deemed a pseudogene. The CDR3 consists of 17 residues.

The chain carries TRBV6-5 and TRBJ2-1, with D tentatively TRBD2 (5 bases). The CDR3 is made up of 14 amino acids. Germline V lookup: CDR1 MNHEY, CDR2 SVGAGI. Trimming left V 6 bases short and J 0 bases short, with 9 bases between. CDR3 nucleotide sequence: TGTGCCAGCAGGCGGGTCGACTCCTACAATGAGCAGTTCTTC. Encoded protein: CASRRVDSYNEQFF.

CDR3: CASSVALSGEEKLFF. The DNA of the CDR3 is TGTGCCAGCAGCGTAGCTTTGAGTGGCGAAGAAAAACTGTTTTTT. The chain carries TRBV9 and TRBJ1-4, with unresolved D. The CDR3 spans 15 residues. The ends were cut back, 0 bases at V and 8 bases at J, with 14 bases in the middle. Germline V gene sequence: CDR1 SGDLS, CDR2 YYNGEE.